The rows below give T cell receptor beta chains drawn from one sample of a study of siplizumab effects on memory and regulatory T cells. Here immunoSEQ multiplex PCR was the method, and the copy in TCRdb shows in-frame clones only, minus some. The sample comprises about 91,000 clones, roughly 96% of which are singletons, and 0.031% rests with the top ten. Sample: naive CD4+ T cells sorted from blood. These receptors originate from a human donor in good health. CDR3s include the opening cysteine and the closing phenylalanine or tryptophan. The D gene is left open where the match is weak. Where a row states a size, it is once, few, many or the class of an expanded clone; other rows omit it.

TRBV6-5,TRBJ2-1,NA,NA,CASGLARNEQFF,TGTGCCAGCGGTTTAGCTCGAAATGAGCAGTTCTTC
TRBV10-3,TRBJ2-7,NA,NA,CASTDVGRVREQYF,TGTGCCAGCACCGATGTCGGAAGGGTGCGAGAGCAGTACTTC
TRBV5-4,TRBJ1-3,NA,NA,CASSLGQTGNTIYF,TGTGCCAGCAGCTTAGGACAGACTGGAAACACCATATATTTT
TRBV6-1,TRBJ1-1,NA,NA,CASEPGGGAAEAFF,TGTGCCAGCGAGCCCGGAGGAGGGGCCGCTGAAGCTTTCTTT
TRBV27,TRBJ2-5,TRBD2,NA,CASSLRGGYQETQYF,TGTGCCAGCAGTTTACGCGGGGGGTACCAAGAGACCCAGTACTTC
TRBV18,TRBJ1-1,NA,NA,CASSPWGNAEAFF,TGTGCCAGCTCACCATGGGGGAACGCTGAAGCTTTCTTT
TRBV7-3,TRBJ2-1,NA,once,CASSLMFSGKYNEQFF,TGTGCCAGCAGCTTAATGTTTTCCGGGAAGTACAATGAGCAGTTCTTC
TRBV7-2,TRBJ1-1,NA,NA,CASSQGTNLNTEAFF,TGTGCCAGCAGCCAGGGGACAAACCTTAACACTGAAGCTTTCTTT
TRBV5-1,TRBJ2-3,TRBD2,NA,CASSFSGGETDTQYF,TGCGCCAGCAGCTTTAGCGGGGGAGAAACAGATACGCAGTATTTT
TRBV5-6,TRBJ1-2,NA,NA,CASSLAGYGYTF,TGTGCCAGCAGCTTGGCTGGATATGGCTACACCTTC
TRBV5-5,TRBJ1-3,NA,NA,CASSFLQGFGNTIYF,TGTGCCAGCAGCTTTTTGCAGGGATTTGGAAACACCATATATTTT
TRBV19,TRBJ1-1,NA,NA,CASSGPMNTEAFF,TGTGCCAGTAGTGGGCCAATGAACACTGAAGCTTTCTTT
TRBV10-3,TRBJ2-1,NA,NA,CAINPGGLGVNEQFF,TGTGCCATCAATCCTGGGGGCTTAGGGGTCAATGAGCAGTTCTTC
TRBV9,TRBJ1-6,NA,NA,CASSRTDYNSPLHF,TGTGCCAGCAGCAGGACAGATTATAATTCACCCCTCCACTTT
TRBV5-1,TRBJ1-3,NA,NA,CASSLAGYSGNTIYF,TGCGCCAGCAGCTTGGCCGGGTACTCTGGAAACACCATATATTTT
TRBV7-2,TRBJ1-3,NA,once,CASSTSGGTIYF,TGTGCCAGCAGCACATCCGGGGGCACCATATATTTT
TRBV6-1,TRBJ2-7,NA,NA,CASSRDTLTYEQYF,TGTGCCAGCAGTCGGGACACCCTGACCTACGAGCAGTACTTC
TRBV9,TRBJ2-2,NA,once,CASTAGIGGPPPGELFF,TGTGCCAGCACCGCTGGGATCGGGGGTCCTCCCCCCGGGGAGCTGTTTTTT
TRBV27,TRBJ1-2,TRBD1,NA,CASGPPGQGYGYTF,TGTGCCAGCGGCCCCCCGGGACAGGGGTATGGCTACACCTTC
TRBV30,TRBJ2-7,NA,NA,CAWSDEGHGQYF,TGTGCCTGGAGTGACGAGGGTCACGGGCAGTACTTC
TRBV7-2,TRBJ2-3,TRBD2,NA,CASRPGLAADTQYF,TGTGCCAGCAGACCGGGACTAGCGGCAGATACGCAGTATTTT
TRBV18,TRBJ2-5,NA,NA,CASSPTGGGARGVGETQYF,TGTGCCAGCTCACCGACCGGCGGCGGGGCCAGAGGGGTGGGAGAGACCCAGTACTTC
TRBV18,TRBJ1-5,NA,NA,CASSPSGDQPQHF,TGTGCCAGCTCACCGTCAGGGGATCAGCCCCAGCATTTT
TRBV19,TRBJ1-2,NA,NA,CASLTGPPYGYTF,TGTGCCAGTCTGACAGGTCCGCCCTATGGCTACACCTTC
TRBV5-5,TRBJ2-5,TRBD1,NA,CASSKDRAKETQYF,TGTGCCAGCAGTAAGGACAGGGCGAAAGAGACCCAGTACTTC
TRBV7-3,TRBJ1-6,NA,NA,CASSSTGPNSPLHF,TGTGCCAGCAGCTCGACGGGACCCAATTCACCCCTCCACTTT
TRBV4-3,TRBJ2-1,NA,NA,CASSQESGRYNEQFF,TGCGCCAGCAGCCAAGAGTCGGGGAGGTACAATGAGCAGTTCTTC
TRBV5-4,TRBJ1-5,NA,NA,CASSLGGSNQPQHF,TGTGCCAGCAGCTTGGGGGGTAGCAATCAGCCCCAGCATTTT
TRBV12-5,TRBJ2-7,TRBD2,NA,CASGPMTSGGSPYEQYF,TGTGCTAGTGGTCCGATGACTAGCGGGGGTTCTCCCTACGAGCAGTACTTC
TRBV5-1,TRBJ1-5,NA,NA,CASSPGTGNQPQHF,TGCGCCAGCAGCCCCGGGACGGGAAATCAGCCCCAGCATTTT
TRBV6-1,TRBJ1-1,NA,NA,CASSPDMGNTEAFF,TGTGCCAGCAGTCCAGACATGGGGAACACTGAAGCTTTCTTT
TRBV19,TRBJ1-1,NA,once,CASSIGRAGVLNTEAFF,TGTGCCAGTAGTATAGGGCGGGCAGGGGTTTTGAACACTGAAGCTTTCTTT
TRBV7-9,TRBJ2-2,TRBD2,NA,CASSLVGGTSNTGELFF,TGTGCCAGCAGCTTAGTTGGTGGGACTAGCAACACCGGGGAGCTGTTTTTT
TRBV29-1,TRBJ1-1,TRBD1,NA,CSVERRGTGAPNTKAFF,TGCAGCGTTGAGAGAAGGGGGACAGGGGCTCCGAACACTAAAGCTTTCTTT
TRBV6-4,TRBJ1-5,NA,NA,CASSDGPGIQPQHF,TGTGCCAGCAGTGACGGGCCGGGGATTCAGCCCCAGCATTTT
TRBV6-5,TRBJ1-2,NA,NA,CASSYSRVGGYTF,TGTGCCAGCAGTTACTCGAGGGTGGGTGGCTACACCTTC
TRBV2,TRBJ1-1,NA,NA,CASRNPWGGRTEAFF,TGTGCCAGCAGGAACCCCTGGGGGGGGCGAACTGAAGCTTTCTTT
TRBV19,TRBJ1-1,NA,NA,CASSTPRRAFF,TGTGCCAGTAGTACGCCCCGGAGAGCTTTCTTT
TRBV6-1,TRBJ2-7,TRBD1,NA,CASSAPGQGVYEQYF,TGTGCCAGCAGTGCCCCGGGACAGGGGGTATACGAGCAGTACTTC
TRBV10-3,TRBJ1-5,NA,NA,CAISGGRQPQHF,TGTGCCATCTCGGGGGGCCGTCAGCCCCAGCATTTT